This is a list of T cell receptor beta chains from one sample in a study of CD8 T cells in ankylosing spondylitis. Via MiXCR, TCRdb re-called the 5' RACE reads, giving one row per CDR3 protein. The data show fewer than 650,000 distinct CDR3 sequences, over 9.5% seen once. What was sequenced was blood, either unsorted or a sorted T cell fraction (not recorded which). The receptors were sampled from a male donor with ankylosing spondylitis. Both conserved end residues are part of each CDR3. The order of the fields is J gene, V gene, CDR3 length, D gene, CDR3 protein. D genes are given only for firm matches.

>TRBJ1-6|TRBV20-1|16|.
CSARKTGSSYNSPLHF
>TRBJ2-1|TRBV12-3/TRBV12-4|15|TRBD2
CASNYGLAGGGEQFF
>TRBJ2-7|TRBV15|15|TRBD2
CATSRGGSRINEQYF
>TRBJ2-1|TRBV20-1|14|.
CSAIGWGDDNEQFF
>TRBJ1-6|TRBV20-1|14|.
CSALFQGSESPLHF
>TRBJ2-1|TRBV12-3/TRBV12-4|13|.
CASSTRPYNEQFF
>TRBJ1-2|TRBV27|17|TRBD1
CASSSGPGTGVNYGYTF
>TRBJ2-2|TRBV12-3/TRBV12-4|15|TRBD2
CASSLEGGDTGELFF
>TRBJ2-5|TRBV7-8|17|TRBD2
CASSNRGLAGSSETQYF
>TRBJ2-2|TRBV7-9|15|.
CASGPGQVNTGELFF
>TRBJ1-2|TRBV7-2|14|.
CASSLHISNYGYTF
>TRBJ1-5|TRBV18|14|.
CASSPGQVRQPQHF
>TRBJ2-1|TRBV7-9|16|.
CASSLGGGFGNNEQFF
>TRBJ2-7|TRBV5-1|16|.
CASSPSQGAAYYEQYF
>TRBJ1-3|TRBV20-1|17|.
CSARDPLRQNSGNTIYF
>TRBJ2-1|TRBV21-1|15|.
CASIKPRVGGVKQFF
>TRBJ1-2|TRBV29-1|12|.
CSVRHSNYGYTF
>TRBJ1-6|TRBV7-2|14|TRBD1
CASSPGQGNSPLHF
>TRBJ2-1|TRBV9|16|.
CASSPWRLSSYNEQFF
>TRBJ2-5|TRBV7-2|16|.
CASSLATTKPQETQYF
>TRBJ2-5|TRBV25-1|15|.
CASSESGAGGETQYF
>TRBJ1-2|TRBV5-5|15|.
CASSLDPGSAYGYTF
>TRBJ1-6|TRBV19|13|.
CASSPRGNSPLHF
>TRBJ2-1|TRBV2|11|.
CASSIGLLEFF
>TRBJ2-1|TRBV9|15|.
CASSAADSSYNEQFF
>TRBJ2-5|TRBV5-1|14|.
CASSLGTALETPYF
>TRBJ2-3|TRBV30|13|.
CAWTLAAGDTQYF
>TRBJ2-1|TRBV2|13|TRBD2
CASSERHWTSKFF
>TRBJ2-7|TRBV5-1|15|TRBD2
CASSLMTSGSYEQYF